One sample yielded the 17 T cell receptor beta chains listed below, sequenced in a study of T cell clusters in autoimmune cytopenias. One tube held mixed TRB-A and TRB-B primer pools for touch-down PCR. TCRdb reprocessed the multiplex PCR reads; each CDR3 protein has one entry and no DNA is given. This table lists 1,500 to 2,000 distinct CDR3 sequences. TRB was amplified from 250 ng of peripheral blood genomic DNA per sample. The sample also formed part of further work on T cell repertoires in aging, cancer and after chemotherapy.

The source material was peripheral blood. These TCRs come from a human donor in good health.

In terms of frequency, this clonotype is medium-sized (0.01 to 0.1%). The rearrangement links TRBV6-1 to TRBJ1-4; checking the TCRdb D call of TRBD1 is not possible without DNA. The CDR3 extends over 14 amino acids. Looked up from germline, CDR1 is MNHNS and CDR2 is SASEGT. The CDR3 protein is CASSGQGVFEKLFF.

V and J are TRBV4-2 and TRBJ2-5; TCRdb's D call of TRBD1 is untestable without DNA. The germline CDR1 and CDR2 sequences are LGHNA and YNFKEQ. The CDR3 is 16 amino acids. CDR3: CASSQDPGSNQETQYF.

The genes are TRBV5-1 and TRBJ1-2; the TCRdb call, TRBD1, lacks DNA for checking. The length of the CDR3 is 13 residues. CDR1 SGHRS and CDR2 YFSETQ come from the germline V gene. Here the CDR3 reads CASSQLPGGGYTF.

The chain is built from TRBV6-4 and TRBJ2-1; the TCRdb D gene call, TRBD2, has no DNA to confirm it. CDR1 and CDR2 from the germline V gene are MRHNA and SNTAGT. The CDR3 covers 19 residues. The CDR3 spells CASSPRGRLAGGSYNEQFF.

Considering frequency, this clonotype is medium-sized. The genes are TRBV5-4 and TRBJ1-5. The CDR3 runs to 13 residues. Germline V gene data show CDR1 as SGHNT and CDR2 as YYREEE (reference sequence). The CDR3 is CASGLGLDQPQHF.

The chain recombines TRBV14 with TRBJ1-1. This CDR3 is 11 amino acids long. Germline CDR1 SGHDN, CDR2 FVKESK. CDR3 loop: CASSRRGEAFF.

This clonotype counts as large (0.1 to 1%) by frequency. The CDR3 sequence is CASQRPPDNSPLHF. This sequence joins TRBV6-2 or TRBV6-3 and TRBJ1-6. Germline lookup yields CDR1 MNHEY and CDR2 SVGEGT. The CDR3 is 14 residues long.

The chain's CDR3 is CASRADHNEQYF. This sequence joins TRBV2 and TRBJ2-7. This CDR3 comprises 12 residues. Germline assignment: CDR1 SNHLY and CDR2 FYNNEI.

Measured by frequency, this clonotype is medium-sized. The rearrangement joins TRBV6-2 or TRBV6-3 to TRBJ2-7; the TRBD2 assignment by TCRdb is unverifiable without DNA. Germline CDR1 reads MNHEY; CDR2 reads SVGEGT. The CDR3 sequence is 16 residues long. The CDR3 spells CASSSRLAGSSYEQYF.

This clonotype is identified as medium-sized (0.01 to 0.1%) from frequency. The genes are TRBV15 and TRBJ1-2; the D gene TCRdb calls, TRBD1, cannot be checked with no DNA. The CDR3 has 16 amino acids. Looked up from germline, CDR1 is LNHNV and CDR2 is YYDKDF (reference sequence). This CDR3 reads CATSSNLDRRNYGYTF.

This clonotype shows up as medium-sized (0.01 to 0.1%) by frequency. The CDR3 region is CSASGGAAGANVLTF. The chain is built from TRBV20-1 and TRBJ2-6; the TCRdb D gene call, TRBD1, has no DNA to confirm it. In germline, CDR1 is DFQATT, CDR2 SNEGSKA (reference sequence). The CDR3 has 15 amino acids.

Its frequency marks this clonotype as medium-sized. The chain has TRBV6-1 and TRBJ1-3. The germline V gene has CDR1 MNHNS and CDR2 SASEGT. This CDR3 spans 16 amino acids. The chain's CDR3 is CASSERLGSSGNTIYF.

Measured by frequency, this clonotype is medium-sized (0.01 to 0.1%). The V and J genes are TRBV6-1 and TRBJ1-1; TCRdb's D call, TRBD1, is unchecked because there is no DNA. CDR1 and CDR2 from the germline V gene are MNHNS and SASEGT. This CDR3 has 12 amino acids. CDR3 residues: CATNRGDTEAFF.

This clonotype counts as large (0.1 to 1%) by frequency. This chain joins TRBV29-1 and TRBJ2-7; the D gene TCRdb calls, TRBD1, cannot be checked with no DNA. The CDR3 runs 14 residues. Per the germline V gene, CDR1 is SQVTM and CDR2 is ANQGSEA. The CDR3 loop is CSVQPGTETYEQYF.

This clonotype counts as medium-sized (0.01 to 0.1%) by frequency. The rearrangement uses TRBV5-1 and TRBJ1-1; without DNA, the TCRdb call of TRBD1 cannot be checked. The CDR3 loop spans 13 amino acids. Germline V gene lookup returns CDR1 SGHRS and CDR2 YFSETQ. CDR3 amino acids: CASSPDTQDEAFF.

This clonotype is labeled medium-sized based on frequency. The gene calls are TRBV6-1 and TRBJ1-1. The length of the CDR3 is 13 residues. Per germline, CDR1 MNHNS and CDR2 SASEGT. Here the CDR3 reads CASSELGNTEAFF.

This clonotype is deemed medium-sized (0.01 to 0.1%) by its frequency. This rearrangement joins TRBV27 to TRBJ1-1. CDR1 MNHEY and CDR2 SMNVEV come from the germline V gene (reference sequence). There are 14 residues in the CDR3. CDR3 residues: CASSLSSGEGEAFF.